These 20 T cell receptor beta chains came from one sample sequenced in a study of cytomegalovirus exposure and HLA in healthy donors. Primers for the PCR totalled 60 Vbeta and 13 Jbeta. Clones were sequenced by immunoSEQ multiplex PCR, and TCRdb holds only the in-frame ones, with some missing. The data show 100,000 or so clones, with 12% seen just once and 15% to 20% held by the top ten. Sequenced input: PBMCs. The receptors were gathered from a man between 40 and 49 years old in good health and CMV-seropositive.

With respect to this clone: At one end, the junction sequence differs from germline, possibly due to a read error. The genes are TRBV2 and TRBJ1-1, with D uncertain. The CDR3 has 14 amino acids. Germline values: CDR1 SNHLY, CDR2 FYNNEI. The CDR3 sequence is CASSFGKGYTAAFF. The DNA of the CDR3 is TGTGCCAGCAGTTTCGGGAAAGGATACACTGCAGCTTTCTTT.

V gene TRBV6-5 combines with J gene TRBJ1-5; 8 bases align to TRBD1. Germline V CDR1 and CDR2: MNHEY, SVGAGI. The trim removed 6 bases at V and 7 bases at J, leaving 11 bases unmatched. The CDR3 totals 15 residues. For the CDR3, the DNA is TGTGCCAGCAGGCCCACAGGGGGAAGAAGCCAGCCCCAGCATTTT. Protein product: CASRPTGGRSQPQHF.

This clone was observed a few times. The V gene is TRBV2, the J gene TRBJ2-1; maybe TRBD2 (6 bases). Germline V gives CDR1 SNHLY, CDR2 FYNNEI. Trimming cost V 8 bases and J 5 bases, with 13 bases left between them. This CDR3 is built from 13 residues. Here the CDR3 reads CASGGDFNNEQFF. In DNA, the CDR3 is TGTGCCAGCGGAGGGGACTTTAACAATGAGCAGTTCTTC.

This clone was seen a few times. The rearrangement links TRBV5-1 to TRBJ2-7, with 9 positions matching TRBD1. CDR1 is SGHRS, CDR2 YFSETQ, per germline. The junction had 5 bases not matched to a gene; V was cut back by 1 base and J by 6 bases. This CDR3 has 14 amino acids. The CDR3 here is CASSLTGTGREQYF. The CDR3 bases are TGCGCCAGCAGCTTGACCGGGACAGGGCGCGAGCAGTACTTC. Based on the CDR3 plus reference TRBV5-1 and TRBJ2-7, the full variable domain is KAGVTQTPRYLIKTRGQQVTLSCSPISGHRSVSWYQQTPGQGLQFLFEYFSETQRNKGNFPGRFSGRQFSNSRSEMNVSTLELGDSALYLCASSLTGTGREQYFGPGTRLTVT.

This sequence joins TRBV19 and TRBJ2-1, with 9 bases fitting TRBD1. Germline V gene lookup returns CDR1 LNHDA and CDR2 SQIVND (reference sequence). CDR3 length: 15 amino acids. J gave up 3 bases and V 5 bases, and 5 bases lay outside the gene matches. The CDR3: CASSLGQGYYNEQFF. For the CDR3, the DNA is TGTGCCAGTAGTCTCGGACAGGGGTACTACAATGAGCAGTTCTTC. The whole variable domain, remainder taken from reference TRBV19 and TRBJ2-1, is DGGITQSPKYLFRKEGQNVTLSCEQNLNHDAMYWYRQDPGQGLRLIYYSQIVNDFQKGDIAEGYSVSREKKESFPLTVTSAQKNPTAFYLCASSLGQGYYNEQFFGPGTRLTVL.

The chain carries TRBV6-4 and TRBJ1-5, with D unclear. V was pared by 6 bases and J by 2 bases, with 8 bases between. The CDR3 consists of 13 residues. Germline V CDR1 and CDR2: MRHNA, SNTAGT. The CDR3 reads CASSPEGNQPQHF. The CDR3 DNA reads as TGTGCCAGCAGCCCCGAGGGCAATCAGCCCCAGCATTTT.

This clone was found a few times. The CDR3 region has the DNA TGTGCCAGTAGTTCCTGGACTAGCGGGAAGACAGATACGCAGTATTTT. This codes for CASSSWTSGKTDTQYF. V usage is TRBV19 and J usage is TRBJ2-3, with 12 bases matching TRBD2. Germline V gene lookup returns CDR1 LNHDA and CDR2 SQIVND (reference sequence). The V and J ends lost 5 bases and 3 bases, in that order; junction bases with no gene match: 6. This CDR3 has 16 amino acids.

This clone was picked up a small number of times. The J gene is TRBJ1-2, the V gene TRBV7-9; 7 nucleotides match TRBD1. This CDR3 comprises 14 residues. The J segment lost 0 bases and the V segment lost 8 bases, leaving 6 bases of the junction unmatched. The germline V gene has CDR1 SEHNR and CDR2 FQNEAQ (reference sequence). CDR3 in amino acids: CASGRDRANYGYTF. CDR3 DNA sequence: TGTGCCAGCGGCCGGGACAGAGCTAACTATGGCTACACCTTC.

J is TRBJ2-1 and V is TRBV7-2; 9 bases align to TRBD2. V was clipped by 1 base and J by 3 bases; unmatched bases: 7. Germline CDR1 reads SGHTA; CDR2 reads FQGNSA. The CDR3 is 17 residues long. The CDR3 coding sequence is TGTGCCAGCAGCTTAGTATCGGGACTAGCAGGCTACAATGAGCAGTTCTTC. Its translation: CASSLVSGLAGYNEQFF.

The CDR3 loop reads CASSLAGQIYGYTF. The CDR3 DNA follows: TGTGCCAGCAGCTTAGCAGGCCAGATCTATGGCTACACCTTC. This rearrangement joins TRBV11-2 to TRBJ1-2; no reliable D call. Trimming removed 1 base at V and 4 bases at J, with 10 bases between. The CDR3 consists of 14 residues. Germline V lookup: CDR1 SGHAT, CDR2 FQNNGV. Full variable domain (rest looked up from reference TRBV11-2 and TRBJ1-2): EAGVAQSPRYKIIEKRQSVAFWCNPISGHATLYWYQQILGQGPKLLIQFQNNGVVDDSQLPKDRFSAERLKGVDSTLKIQPAKLEDSAVYLCASSLAGQIYGYTFGSGTRLTVV.

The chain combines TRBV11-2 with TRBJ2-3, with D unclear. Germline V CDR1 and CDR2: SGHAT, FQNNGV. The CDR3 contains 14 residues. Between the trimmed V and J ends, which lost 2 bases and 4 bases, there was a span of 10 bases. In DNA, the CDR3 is TGTGCCAGCAGCTTATTCTCGGTGCCAGATACGCAGTATTTT. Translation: CASSLFSVPDTQYF.

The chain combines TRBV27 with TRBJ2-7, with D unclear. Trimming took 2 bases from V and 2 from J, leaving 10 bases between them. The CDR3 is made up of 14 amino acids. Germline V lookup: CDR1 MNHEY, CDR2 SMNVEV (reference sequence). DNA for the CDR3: TGTGCCAGCAGTTTAAGGAGCGAGGCCTACGAGCAGTACTTC. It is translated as CASSLRSEAYEQYF.

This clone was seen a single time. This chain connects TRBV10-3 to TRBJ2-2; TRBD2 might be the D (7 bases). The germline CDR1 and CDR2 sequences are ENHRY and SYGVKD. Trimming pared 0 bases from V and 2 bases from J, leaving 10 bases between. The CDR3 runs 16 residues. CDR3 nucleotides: TGTGCCATCAGTGAGTCGGGGGGGCGAAACACCGGGGAGCTGTTTTTT. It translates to CAISESGGRNTGELFF.

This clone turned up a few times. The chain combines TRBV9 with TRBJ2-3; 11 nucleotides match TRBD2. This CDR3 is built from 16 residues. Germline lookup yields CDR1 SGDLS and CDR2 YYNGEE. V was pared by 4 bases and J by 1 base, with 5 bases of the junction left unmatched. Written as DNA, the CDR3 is TGTGCCAGCAGCATTCTGACTAGCGGGGGCACAGATACGCAGTATTTT. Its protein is CASSILTSGGTDTQYF.

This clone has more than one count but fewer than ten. For the CDR3, the DNA is TGTGCCAGCAGCTTGAAAGTGGGAGAGGGCTCCGAGCAGTACTTC. Residues: CASSLKVGEGSEQYF. The chain joins TRBV5-4 to TRBJ2-7, with D tentatively TRBD2 (5 bases). V was pared by 1 base and J by 6 bases, with 17 bases between. CDR3 length: 15 amino acids. CDR1 SGHNT and CDR2 YYREEE come from the germline V gene (reference sequence).

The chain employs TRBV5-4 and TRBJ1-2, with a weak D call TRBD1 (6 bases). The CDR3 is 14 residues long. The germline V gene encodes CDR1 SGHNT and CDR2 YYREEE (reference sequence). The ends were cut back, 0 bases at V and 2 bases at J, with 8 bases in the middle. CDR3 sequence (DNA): TGTGCCAGCAGCTTGGACAGGGCCAACTATGGCTACACCTTC. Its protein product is CASSLDRANYGYTF.

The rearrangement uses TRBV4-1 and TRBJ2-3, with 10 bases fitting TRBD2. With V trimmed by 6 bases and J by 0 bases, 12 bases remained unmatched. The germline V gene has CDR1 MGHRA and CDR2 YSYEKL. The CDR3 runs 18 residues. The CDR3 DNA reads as TGCGCCAGCAGACCGCTAGCGGGAGTATACGGGAGCACAGATACGCAGTATTTT. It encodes CASRPLAGVYGSTDTQYF.

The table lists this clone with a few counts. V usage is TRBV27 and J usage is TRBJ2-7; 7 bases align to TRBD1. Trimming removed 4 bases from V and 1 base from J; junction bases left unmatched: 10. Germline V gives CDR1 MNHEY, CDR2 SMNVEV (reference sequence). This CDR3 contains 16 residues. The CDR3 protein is CASSSPGDRASYEQYF. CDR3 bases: TGTGCCAGCAGTTCGCCCGGTGACAGGGCATCCTACGAGCAGTACTTC.

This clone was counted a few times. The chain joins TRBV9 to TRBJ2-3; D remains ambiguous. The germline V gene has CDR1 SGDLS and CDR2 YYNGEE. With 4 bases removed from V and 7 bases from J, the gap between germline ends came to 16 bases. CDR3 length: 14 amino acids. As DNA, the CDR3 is TGTGCCAGCAGCCCCCAGACCGGGTCTCATACGCAGTATTTT. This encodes CASSPQTGSHTQYF.

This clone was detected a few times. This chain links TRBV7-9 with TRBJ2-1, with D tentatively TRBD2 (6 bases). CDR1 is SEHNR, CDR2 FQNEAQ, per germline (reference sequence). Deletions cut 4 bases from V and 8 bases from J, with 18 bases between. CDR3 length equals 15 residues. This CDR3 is CASSSYREHSDEQFF. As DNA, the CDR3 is TGTGCCAGCAGCTCTTACCGGGAGCATTCTGATGAGCAGTTCTTC.